The present T cell receptor (beta chain) was sequenced within a study of blood T cell repertoires in COVID-19. In the study overall: Acute and convalescent COVID-19 specimens originated in the United States, Italy and Spain.

The CDR3 is 11 amino acids. The V gene's germline CDR1 is SGHNT and CDR2 YYREEE (reference sequence). Trimming removed 3 bases at V and 5 bases at J, with 3 bases between. In the original processing: Reference gene primer amplification yielded estimated nucleated cell counts. Repertoires were generated with immunoSEQ multiplex PCR, while TCRdb's copy carries only in-frame clones and drops some. V and J calls and clone size are those listed in that table; D and trimming were worked out from the DNA. This table has 76,000 or so clones, approximately 90% appearing once. V usage is TRBV5-4 and J usage is TRBJ2-1; unclear D gene. This TCR came from a man aged 25 to 40 with acute or convalescent COVID-19. The sequencing input was peripheral blood. CDR3: CASSSHNEQFF. The CDR3 bases are TGTGCCAGCAGCTCTCACAATGAGCAGTTCTTC. Variable domain in full (rest from reference TRBV5-4 and TRBJ2-1): ETGVTQSPTHLIKTRGQQVTLRCSSQSGHNTVSWYQQALGQGPQFIFQYYREEENGRGNFPPRFSGLQFPNYSSELNVNALELDDSALYLCASSSHNEQFFGPGTRLTVL.